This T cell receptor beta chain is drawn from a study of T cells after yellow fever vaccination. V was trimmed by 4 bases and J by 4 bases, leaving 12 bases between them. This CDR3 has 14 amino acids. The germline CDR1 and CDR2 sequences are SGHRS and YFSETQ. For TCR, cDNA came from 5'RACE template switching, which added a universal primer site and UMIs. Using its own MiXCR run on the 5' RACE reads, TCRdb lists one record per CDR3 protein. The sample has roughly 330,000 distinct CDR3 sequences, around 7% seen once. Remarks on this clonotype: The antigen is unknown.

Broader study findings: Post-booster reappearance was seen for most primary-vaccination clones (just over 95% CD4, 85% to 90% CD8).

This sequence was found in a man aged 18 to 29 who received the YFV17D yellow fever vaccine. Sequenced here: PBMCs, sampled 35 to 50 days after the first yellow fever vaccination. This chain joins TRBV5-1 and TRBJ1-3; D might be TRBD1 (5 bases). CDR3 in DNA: TGCGCCAGCAGCCCGGGACTGGCGGGAAACACCATATATTTT. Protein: CASSPGLAGNTIYF. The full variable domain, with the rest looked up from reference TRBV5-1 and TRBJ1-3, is KAGVTQTPRYLIKTRGQQVTLSCSPISGHRSVSWYQQTPGQGLQFLFEYFSETQRNKGNFPGRFSGRQFSNSRSEMNVSTLELGDSALYLCASSPGLAGNTIYFGEGSWLTVV.